The entry below gives a single T cell receptor (beta chain) sequence along with its context. The target antigen is unknown. This record belongs to a study of cytomegalovirus exposure and HLA in healthy donors. The overall study: An early data release held tens of millions of unique TCRs from HLA-typed donors. Study-level points and caveats: A later analysis linked a missense DCLRE1C variant to TCR beta V- and J-gene trimming.

PCR amplification relied on 60 Vbeta primers (plus 13 Jbeta primers). Sequenced by immunoSEQ multiplex PCR; TCRdb stores in-frame clones only, minus some. This sample's clone table lists 55,000 to 80,000 clones. The CDR3 runs to 17 residues. CDR1 PRHDT and CDR2 FYEKMQ come from the germline V gene (reference sequence). With 5 bases clipped from V and 4 bases from J, the junction kept 13 bases outside the gene matches. Each donor was healthy, and each was a bone marrow donor. Donors sampled were nominally healthy, though unrecorded immune exposures were likely. The chain links TRBV13 to TRBJ2-3, with 9 bases matching TRBD1. The clonotype comes from a man between 40 and 49 years old in good health and CMV-seronegative. The sample taken for sequencing was PBMCs. Here the CDR3 reads CASSISPGQGLPDTQYF. The CDR3 DNA reads TGTGCCAGCAGCATCTCACCGGGACAGGGATTGCCAGATACGCAGTATTTT. Looking up the rest from reference TRBV13 and TRBJ2-3 gives the full variable domain: AAGVIQSPRHLIKEKRETATLKCYPIPRHDTVYWYQQGPGQDPQFLISFYEKMQSDKGSIPDRFSAQQFSDYHSELNMSSLELGDSALYFCASSISPGQGLPDTQYFGPGTRLTVL.